This T cell receptor (beta chain) was captured by sequencing in a study of glioma-infiltrating T cells. Findings and limits, study-wide: Tissue-blood divergence was below expectation in non-neoplastic patients, above in gliomas.

Amplification of TCR alpha and beta CDR3 regions from RNA used iRepertoire nested multiplex PCR. MiXCR was run by TCRdb on the multiplex PCR reads, yielding one entry per CDR3 protein. In the table there are tens of thousands of distinct CDR3 sequences, about 37% of which are singletons. CDR1 SNHLY and CDR2 FYNNEI come from the germline V gene. Trimming left V 4 bases short and J 4 bases short, with 13 bases between. The CDR3 contains 15 residues. Regarding this clonotype: Its matching antigen is unknown. This sequence may be a read error, since a much larger clone differs from it by one base.

The chain is built from TRBV2 and TRBJ2-2, with D possibly TRBD2 on 7 matching bases. Sequencing was carried out using glioma tissue, nonneoplastic brain tissue, or PBMCs (not recorded which). This sequence originates from a human donor with low-grade glioma or glioblastoma, undergoing nonglioma brain surgery, or in good health (not recorded which). The CDR3, as DNA: TGTGCCAGCAGTGTTCGGGGGGCGGGCACCGGGGAGCTGTTTTTT. Translated, it gives CASSVRGAGTGELFF.